This TCR beta chain came from a study of cytomegalovirus exposure and HLA in healthy donors. On the study more broadly: Earlier findings included about 120 million unique TCR beta sequences obtained from 170 million or so T cells.

It was with 60 Vbeta and 13 Jbeta primers that the PCR ran. The method was immunoSEQ multiplex PCR; TCRdb's version includes in-frame clones alone and lacks a portion of them. The sample includes 200,000 to 300,000 clones, more than 75% of them seen just once. As concerns this clone: What it binds is not known.

Study conclusions and caveats: CMV serostatus stood as the only immune exposure information on hand.

Whereas donors were nominally healthy upon sampling, unrecorded immune exposures were probable. V lost 0 bases and J lost 10, with 13 bases in between. The germline CDR1 and CDR2 sequences are LNHNV and YYDKDF (reference sequence). The CDR3 covers 15 residues. The sample comprised PBMCs. This sequence was found in a woman aged 40 to 55 in good health and CMV-seropositive. The chain recombines TRBV15 with TRBJ1-6; D possibly corresponds to TRBD1 (5 bases). CDR3 region: CATSRDQGGGSPLHF. The CDR3 bases are TGTGCCACCAGCAGAGATCAGGGAGGAGGATCACCCCTCCACTTT.